Below, 15 T cell receptor beta chains from the same sample are listed, as sequenced in a study of blood T cells in healthy people across ages (dated by TCRdb to between 2015 and 2016). The method was 5' RACE. The sample was run on an Illumina HiSeq 2500. A second PCR of roughly 7 to 11 cycles was performed with a sample-barcoded 5' primer and a J-beta primer mix. TCRdb passed the public sequencing reads through fastp at Q25 and MiXCR, retaining productive beta sequences. Duplicate CDR3 protein sequences are folded into a single record with the most common DNA and genes. This sample is represented by around 800,000 distinct CDR3 sequences; roughly 24% of them were singletons. The ten largest clones take up 3% of the sample. These data were likewise used in another study, on T cells of mothers and their children.

The specimen was blood. The receptors come from a boy aged 5-17 years in good health.

This clonotype turned up a few times. The chain couples TRBV20-1 to TRBJ2-5, with 7 bases aligning to TRBD2. V lost 4 bases to trimming and J lost 4 bases; unmatched junction nucleotides: 6. The germline V gene encodes CDR1 DFQATT and CDR2 SNEGSKA (reference sequence). The length of the CDR3 is 13 residues. The CDR3 reads CSAIGGNLETQYF. DNA for the CDR3: TGCAGTGCTATCGGGGGGAACCTAGAGACCCAGTACTTC.

This chain connects TRBV6-5 to TRBJ1-2, with 8 bases that match TRBD1. The junction had 11 bases not matched to a gene; V was cut back by 7 bases and J by 4 bases. Germline V lookup: CDR1 MNHEY, CDR2 SVGAGI. The CDR3 runs to 15 residues. The CDR3 reads CASIKITGTGYGYTF. CDR3 bases: TGTGCCAGCATTAAGATAACCGGGACAGGCTATGGCTACACCTTC.

The chain is built from TRBV4-2 and TRBJ2-5, with 7 bases matching TRBD2. The end of the DNA is better explained by TRBJ2-1, so the J call may be wrong. The germline V gene has CDR1 LGHNA and CDR2 YNFKEQ. The CDR3 length is 16 residues. CDR3 nucleotides: TGTGCCAGCAGCCGGGGGGAGACTAGCTTAAACAATGAGCAGTTCTTC. It specifies CASSRGETSLNNEQFF.

This chain links TRBV12-3 or TRBV12-4 with TRBJ2-2; 9 bases map to TRBD1. This CDR3 has 15 residues. V lost 5 bases to trimming and J lost 3 bases; unmatched junction nucleotides: 4. The CDR3, as DNA: TGTGCCAGCAGTACCCGGACAGGGGACACCGGGGAGCTGTTTTTT. As protein: CASSTRTGDTGELFF.

Here the CDR3 reads CASRARRTEAFF. CDR3 bases: TGTGCCAGCAGGGCTAGGCGGACCGAAGCTTTCTTT. The chain is built from TRBV2 and TRBJ1-1; D unclear. The germline V gene encodes CDR1 SNHLY and CDR2 FYNNEI. V was cut by 6 bases and J by 8 bases, with 13 bases left in between. The CDR3 is 12 residues long.

The rearrangement uses TRBV2 and TRBJ2-1; D might be TRBD2 (6 bases). Germline CDR1 reads SNHLY; CDR2 reads FYNNEI. CDR3 length equals 16 residues. V lost 3 bases to trimming and J lost 0 bases, with 12 bases between them. The CDR3 DNA reads as TGTGCCAGCAGTGAGAGAGGGACTTCCTCCTACAATGAGCAGTTCTTC. As protein: CASSERGTSSYNEQFF.

For the CDR3, the DNA is TGTGCCAGCAGCTCTAAGCGGGGTGAAAACATTCAGTACTTC. Translated, it gives CASSSKRGENIQYF. This chain uses TRBV5-6 with TRBJ2-4; 7 bases agree with TRBD2. Trimming cost V 3 bases and J 5 bases; bases outside gene matches: 5. The length of the CDR3 is 14 residues. The V gene's germline CDR1 is SGHDT and CDR2 YYEEEE. The complete variable domain, with remaining parts taken from reference TRBV5-6 and TRBJ2-4, reads DAGVTQSPTHLIKTRGQQVTLRCSPKSGHDTVSWYQQALGQGPQFIFQYYEEEERQRGNFPDRFSGHQFPNYSSELNVNALLLGDSALYLCASSSKRGENIQYFGAGTRLSVL.

A few counts support this clonotype. This rearrangement joins TRBV15 to TRBJ2-5, with D unclear. Between the trimmed V and J ends, which lost 1 base and 3 bases, there was a span of 6 bases. CDR1 is LNHNV, CDR2 YYDKDF, per germline (reference sequence). The CDR3 is 13 residues long. The CDR3 region is CATSRGPEETQYF. The CDR3, as DNA: TGTGCCACCAGCAGAGGTCCGGAAGAGACCCAGTACTTC.

This clonotype was seen ten or more times. The gene calls are TRBV20-1 and TRBJ2-7, with 8 bases identical to TRBD1. The CDR3 runs 14 residues. J lost 5 bases, V lost 5 bases, and 11 bases had no gene match. The germline V gene encodes CDR1 DFQATT and CDR2 SNEGSKA (reference sequence). CDR3 sequence reads: CSALTGEVDHEQYF. CDR3 nucleotides: TGCAGTGCTCTGACAGGGGAGGTTGATCACGAGCAGTACTTC.

The CDR3 is CSASPGGAGARQETQYF. CDR3 DNA: TGCAGTGCTAGCCCCGGGGGAGCGGGGGCGCGCCAAGAGACCCAGTACTTC. The chain joins TRBV20-1 to TRBJ2-5; 8 nucleotides match TRBD2. This CDR3 comprises 17 residues. Germline V gene sequence: CDR1 DFQATT, CDR2 SNEGSKA (reference sequence). Trimming took 3 bases from V and 1 from J; bases not matched to a gene: 13.

This clonotype has more than one count but fewer than ten. This chain connects TRBV6-2 or TRBV6-3 to TRBJ2-5, with no clear D. The length of the CDR3 is 15 residues. The germline gives CDR1 MNHEY, CDR2 SVGEGT. V was clipped by 5 bases and J by 5 bases, with 18 bases between them. The CDR3 nucleotides read TGTGCCAGCAGTCCCCTCCCCGGTCTGTTGGAGACCCAGTACTTC. Translation gives CASSPLPGLLETQYF.

The chain has TRBV20-1 and TRBJ1-2; D remains ambiguous. V dropped 0 bases and J dropped 8 bases, with 16 bases sitting between them. Germline V CDR1 and CDR2: DFQATT, SNEGSKA (reference sequence). This CDR3 has 14 residues. CDR3 in amino acids: CSARDDRHLGGYTF. CDR3 coding DNA: TGCAGTGCTAGAGATGATCGCCATTTGGGGGGCTACACCTTC.

The V and J genes are TRBV6-2 or TRBV6-3 and TRBJ2-1, with D possibly matching TRBD2 (6 bases). The V and J ends lost 10 bases and 2 bases respectively, with 15 bases between them. This CDR3 has 14 residues. The germline CDR1 and CDR2 sequences are MNHEY and SVGEGT. CDR3 in DNA: TGTGCCACCACAATCGGGACTGCCTACAATGAGCAGTTCTTC. Residues: CATTIGTAYNEQFF.

The V gene is TRBV20-1, the J gene TRBJ2-5; no firm D call. Trimming left V 3 bases short and J 5 bases short, with 19 bases between. The CDR3 loop spans 15 amino acids. CDR1 DFQATT and CDR2 SNEGSKA come from the germline V gene (reference sequence). DNA of the CDR3: TGCAGTGCTAGTGGCGTGAGGCCCGCCGGGGAGACCCAGTACTTC. Encoded protein: CSASGVRPAGETQYF.

About this clonotype itself: At one boundary the junction diverges from the germline segment, which might be a read error. V is TRBV12-3 or TRBV12-4 and J is TRBJ1-1, with D uncertain. The CDR3 is made up of 16 amino acids. The CDR3 here is CASSFLRTGRDSETFF. The CDR3 region has the DNA TGTGCCAGCAGTTTCCTTCGCACTGGAAGGGATTCTGAAACTTTCTTT.